The 3 T cell receptor beta chains given below trace back to one sample, sequenced in a study of blood T cells in healthy people across ages. It was with a sample-barcoded 5' primer and a J-beta primer mix that a second PCR of about 6 to 12 cycles was run. TCRdb fed the 5' RACE reads into MiXCR, producing one record per CDR3 protein. The data show approximately 1,700,000 distinct CDR3 sequences, 35% to 50% seen once. The specimen was blood. These receptors all stem from a human donor in good health.

This clonotype was counted a few times. The chain employs TRBV29-1 and TRBJ2-3; 7 bases are shared with TRBD1. CDR1 is SQVTM and CDR2 is ANQGSEA in the germline V gene. J gave up 3 bases and V 2 bases, and 11 bases lay outside the gene matches. This CDR3 spans 16 amino acids. CDR3 protein: CSVENVRDRSTDTQYF. CDR3 nucleotide sequence: TGCAGCGTTGAAAACGTCCGGGACAGAAGTACAGATACGCAGTATTTT.

The chain employs TRBV20-1 and TRBJ1-2; a weak D match, TRBD1 (5 bases). The CDR3 spans 13 residues. The germline V gene has CDR1 DFQATT and CDR2 SNEGSKA (reference sequence). V shed 6 bases and J shed 4 bases, with 15 bases lying between them. CDR3 residues: CSADRDPLYGYTF. The CDR3 nucleotides are TGCAGTGCCGACCGGGACCCCCTCTATGGCTACACCTTC.

V usage is TRBV7-2 and J usage is TRBJ2-6, with unresolved D. The CDR3 has 13 amino acids. Per the germline V gene, CDR1 is SGHTA and CDR2 is FQGNSA. V lost 7 bases and J 2 bases, leaving 6 bases between the germline ends. This CDR3 is CASTSPGANVLTF. The DNA for the CDR3 is TGTGCCAGCACCTCTCCTGGGGCCAACGTCCTGACTTTC.